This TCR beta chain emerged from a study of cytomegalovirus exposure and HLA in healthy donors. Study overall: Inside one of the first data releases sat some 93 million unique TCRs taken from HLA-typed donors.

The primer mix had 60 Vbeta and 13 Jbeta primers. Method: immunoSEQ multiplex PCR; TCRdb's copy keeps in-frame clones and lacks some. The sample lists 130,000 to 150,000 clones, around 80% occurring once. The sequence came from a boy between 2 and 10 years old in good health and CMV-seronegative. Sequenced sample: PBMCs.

The CDR3 is CATSRTGLSISYEQYF. Written as DNA, the CDR3 is TGTGCCACCAGCAGAACGGGACTCTCGATTTCCTACGAGCAGTACTTC. V usage is TRBV15 and J usage is TRBJ2-7; D perhaps matches TRBD2 (6 bases). Per the germline V gene, CDR1 is LNHNV and CDR2 is YYDKDF (reference sequence). The CDR3 loop spans 16 amino acids. V was pared by 2 bases and J by 1 base, with 15 bases between. The full variable domain, with the rest looked up from reference TRBV15 and TRBJ2-7, is DAMVIQNPRYQVTQFGKPVTLSCSQTLNHNVMYWYQQKSSQAPKLLFHYYDKDFNNEADTPDNFQSRRPNTSFCFLDIRSPGLGDTAMYLCATSRTGLSISYEQYFGPGTRLTVT.